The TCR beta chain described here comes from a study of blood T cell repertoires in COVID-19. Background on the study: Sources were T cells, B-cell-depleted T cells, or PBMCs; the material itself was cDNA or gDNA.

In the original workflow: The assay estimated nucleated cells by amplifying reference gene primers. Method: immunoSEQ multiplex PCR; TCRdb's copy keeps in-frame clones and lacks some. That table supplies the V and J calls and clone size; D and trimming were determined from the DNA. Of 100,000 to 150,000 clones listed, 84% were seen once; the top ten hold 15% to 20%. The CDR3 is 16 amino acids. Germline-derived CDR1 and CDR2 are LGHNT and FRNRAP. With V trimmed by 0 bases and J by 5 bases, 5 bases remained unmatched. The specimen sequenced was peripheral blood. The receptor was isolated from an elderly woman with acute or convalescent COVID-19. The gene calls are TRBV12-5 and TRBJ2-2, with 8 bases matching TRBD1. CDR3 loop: CASGLVGQGSTGELFF. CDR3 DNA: TGTGCTAGTGGTTTGGTAGGACAGGGATCTACCGGGGAGCTGTTTTTT.